The rows below give T cell receptor beta chains drawn from one sample of a study of shared clonotypes between healthy human individuals. Libraries were prepared by immunoSEQ multiplex PCR; TCRdb keeps only in-frame clonotypes and omits some of them. Here the sample spans about 1 million clones, around four fifths being singletons. Sequenced input: memory CD4+ T cells sorted from blood. The source of these receptors is a man between 18 and 35 years old in good health. Both conserved end residues are part of each CDR3. D genes are given only for firm matches. Where a row states a size, it is once, few, many or the class of an expanded clone; other rows omit it.

v_gene	abundance	d_gene	j_gene	CDR3aa	CDR3nt
TRBV2	NA	NA	TRBJ1-6	CASSERYNSPLHF	TGTGCCAGCAGTGAAAGGTATAATTCGCCCCTCCACTTT
TRBV27	few	NA	TRBJ2-5	CASRLKPLKDSRETQYF	TGTGCCAGCAGACTAAAACCGCTCAAGGACAGTCGGGAGACCCAGTACTTC
TRBV11-2	NA	NA	TRBJ2-7	CASSPGSGTGNYEQYF	TGTGCCAGCAGCCCAGGGAGCGGGACAGGTAACTACGAGCAGTACTTC
TRBV30	NA	NA	TRBJ1-2	CAWSVQVNYGYTF	TGTGCCTGGAGTGTACAAGTTAACTATGGCTACACCTTC
TRBV28	NA	NA	TRBJ2-6	CASSIGRGWFSTAGANVLTF	TGTGCCAGCAGCATCGGAAGGGGGTGGTTCAGTACGGCTGGGGCCAACGTCCTGACTTTC
TRBV11-2	NA	NA	TRBJ1-5	CASSLVRNQPQHF	TGTGCCAGCAGCTTAGTTCGCAATCAGCCCCAGCATTTT
TRBV7-9	few	TRBD1	TRBJ1-6	CASSRDRDNSPLHF	TGTGCCAGCAGCCGGGACAGGGATAATTCACCCCTCCACTTT
TRBV30	NA	NA	TRBJ1-2	CAWSLYGYTF	TGTGCCTGGAGCTTGTATGGCTACACCTTC
TRBV7-3	NA	TRBD1	TRBJ1-2	CASSPGGGYGYTF	TGTGCCAGCAGTCCAGGGGGCGGGTATGGCTACACCTTC
TRBV4-3	NA	NA	TRBJ2-1	CASSLQGRGSYNEQFF	TGCGCCAGCAGCCTTCAGGGTAGGGGTTCCTACAATGAGCAGTTCTTC
TRBV29-1	few	NA	TRBJ2-3	CSVEDAAEFGDTQYF	TGCAGCGTTGAAGACGCGGCCGAGTTTGGGGATACGCAGTATTTT
TRBV7-9	NA	NA	TRBJ1-4	CASSMGTSTNEKLFF	TGTGCCAGCAGCATGGGGACTTCAACTAATGAAAAACTGTTTTTT
TRBV11-2	NA	TRBD1	TRBJ2-5	CASSSGQASETQYF	TGTGCCAGCAGCTCGGGACAGGCCAGTGAGACCCAGTACTTC
TRBV4-1	NA	TRBD1	TRBJ2-2	CASSPRGITGELFF	TGCGCCAGCAGCCCCAGGGGGATTACCGGGGAGCTGTTTTTT
TRBV9	few	NA	TRBJ1-1	CASSTLQSSEAFF	TGTGCCAGCAGCACCCTACAGAGCTCTGAAGCTTTCTTT
TRBV6-6	NA	NA	TRBJ2-1	CASSHNYNEQFF	TGTGCCAGCAGCCACAACTACAATGAGCAGTTCTTC
TRBV2	NA	NA	TRBJ2-3	CASRPADTQYF	TGTGCCAGCCGGCCTGCAGATACGCAGTATTTT
TRBV7-8	NA	TRBD1	TRBJ2-7	CASLTGVGVSYEQYF	TGTGCCAGCCTCACAGGGGTAGGGGTCTCCTACGAGCAGTACTTC
TRBV19	NA	NA	TRBJ2-4	CASSMAGDLAKNIQYF	TGTGCCAGTAGTATGGCCGGGGACTTAGCCAAAAACATTCAGTACTTC
TRBV5-6	few	NA	TRBJ1-5	CASSLRQISNQPQHF	TGTGCCAGCAGCTTGAGACAGATTAGCAATCAGCCCCAGCATTTT
TRBV5-1	NA	TRBD2	TRBJ2-7	CASSLGLAESYEQYF	TGCGCCAGCAGCTTGGGGCTAGCGGAGTCCTACGAGCAGTACTTC
TRBV6-1	NA	TRBD2	TRBJ2-7	CASSESYSGTYEQYF	TGTGCCAGCAGTGAATCGTATAGCGGGACGTACGAGCAGTACTTC
TRBV4-2	NA	TRBD1	TRBJ1-3	CASSQDWDRAPGNTIYF	TGTGCCAGCAGCCAAGATTGGGACAGGGCGCCTGGAAACACCATATATTTT
TRBV11-2	NA	NA	TRBJ2-5	CASSQTGTGETQYF	TGTGCCAGCAGCCAAACAGGGACCGGGGAGACCCAGTACTTC
TRBV9	few	NA	TRBJ1-4	CASSLRNSKLFF	TGTGCCAGCAGCCTACGGAATAGTAAACTGTTTTTT
TRBV7-4	NA	NA	TRBJ2-7	CASSGSESIQTYEQYF	TGTGCCAGCAGCGGTTCGGAGTCTATCCAAACCTACGAGCAGTACTTC
TRBV6-1	NA	NA	TRBJ1-4	CASTSRGDLEKLFF	TGTGCCAGCACCAGTAGGGGAGATCTTGAAAAACTGTTTTTT
TRBV7-2	NA	NA	TRBJ2-7	CASSFDTYYEQYF	TGTGCCAGCAGCTTTGACACTTACTACGAGCAGTACTTC
TRBV10-3	few	NA	TRBJ2-3	CATSPRTGDTDTQYF	TGTGCCACATCCCCGCGTACGGGGGACACAGATACGCAGTATTTT
TRBV7-2	NA	NA	TRBJ2-1	CASSLRVRGSGEQFF	TGTGCCAGCAGCTTGCGGGTTCGCGGGTCGGGTGAGCAGTTCTTC
TRBV5-5	few	NA	TRBJ1-2	CASSPWAGAQESGYTF	TGTGCCAGCAGCCCCTGGGCGGGGGCGCAGGAGAGTGGCTACACCTTC
TRBV18	NA	NA	TRBJ2-7	CASSPGTNSYEQYF	TGTGCCAGCTCACCGGGAACCAACTCCTACGAGCAGTACTTC